Below are 32 T cell receptor beta chains sequenced from a single sample in a study of T cells in Graves' hyperthyroidism and ophthalmopathy. The CDR3 regions of TCR beta were amplified from RNA transcripts. The HTBI set primed first-round TCR CDR3 RT-PCR. TCRdb analysed the multiplex PCR reads with MiXCR anew, one entry per CDR3 protein. The sample holds about 260,000 distinct CDR3 sequences, roughly 20% seen once. The specimen sequenced was blood. The receptors stem from a man aged 25 to 40 with Graves' ophthalmopathy.

In this sample, this clonotype turned up many times. J is TRBJ1-1 and V is TRBV3-1; D perhaps matches TRBD1 (5 bases). Germline values: CDR1 LGHDT, CDR2 YNNKEL (reference sequence). CDR3 length: 16 amino acids. Trimming cost V 1 base and J 1 base, with 13 bases left between them. The CDR3 loop reads CASSQGGMRANTEAFF. In nucleotides, the CDR3 is TGTGCCAGCAGCCAAGGGGGGATGAGGGCGAACACTGAAGCTTTCTTT.

The chain joins TRBV4-1 to TRBJ2-3, with 11 bases aligning to TRBD2. From germline, CDR1 is MGHRA and CDR2 YSYEKL. V was pared by 1 base and J by 4 bases, with 4 bases of the junction left unmatched. The CDR3 totals 16 residues. The CDR3 DNA is TGCGCCAGCAGCCAAGTCTTAGCGGGAGGGCCAGATACGCAGTATTTT. Translation: CASSQVLAGGPDTQYF.

This chain uses TRBV6-1 with TRBJ1-2; D is ambiguous. The CDR3 runs to 14 residues. Germline lookup yields CDR1 MNHNS and CDR2 SASEGT. V gave up 3 bases and J gave up 8 bases, with 16 bases separating them. CDR3 sequence (DNA): TGTGCCAGCAGTGATAACTGGAACATGAGGGGCTACACCTTC. This sequence encodes CASSDNWNMRGYTF.

J is TRBJ2-7 and V is TRBV5-5; tentative D call: TRBD1 (6 bases). V gave up 1 base and J gave up 5 bases, with 19 bases separating them. Germline V gene sequence: CDR1 SGHKS, CDR2 YYEKEE (reference sequence). CDR3 length: 16 residues. This CDR3 is CASSLSVWGRLNEQYF. CDR3 bases: TGTGCCAGCAGCTTGTCGGTTTGGGGGCGCTTGAACGAGCAGTACTTC.

CDR3: CASSLDPRGSEQFF. The CDR3 bases are TGTGCCAGCAGCTTAGATCCACGGGGGTCCGAGCAGTTCTTC. The V and J genes are TRBV11-3 and TRBJ2-1; a weak D match, TRBD2 (6 bases). This CDR3 is 14 amino acids long. In germline, CDR1 is SGHNT, CDR2 YENEEA. The V and J ends lost 0 bases and 10 bases respectively, with 13 bases between them.

The chain couples TRBV10-1 to TRBJ1-2; maybe TRBD1 (6 bases). From germline, CDR1 is WNHNN and CDR2 SYGVQD (reference sequence). The CDR3 spans 15 residues. The V end was cut by 5 bases, the J end by 5 bases, with 18 bases between. This CDR3 reads CASSKPPGQTYGYTF. In DNA form, the CDR3 reads TGCGCCAGCAGTAAGCCGCCGGGACAAACTTATGGCTACACCTTC.

This clonotype was seen a few times. This chain links TRBV20-1 with TRBJ1-1; TRBD1 matches 7 bases. CDR1 and CDR2 (germline): DFQATT, SNEGSKA (reference sequence). This CDR3 comprises 14 residues. V lost 0 bases, J lost 1 base, and 2 bases stayed unmatched. This CDR3 is CSAREAGGNTEAFF. Here the CDR3 DNA reads TGCAGTGCTAGAGAGGCAGGGGGGAACACTGAAGCTTTCTTT.

This clonotype has a count of ten or more. The gene calls are TRBV30 and TRBJ1-1; D perhaps matches TRBD1 (5 bases). There are 14 residues in the CDR3. CDR1 GTSNPN and CDR2 SVGIG come from the germline V gene (reference sequence). V gave up 5 bases and J gave up 7 bases, with 20 bases separating them. CDR3 residues: CAWGGGSGWSEAFF. CDR3 nucleotide sequence: TGTGCCTGGGGTGGGGGGTCAGGGTGGAGTGAAGCTTTCTTT.

The V and J genes are TRBV4-1 and TRBJ1-2; 7 bases are a match to TRBD1. Unmatched junction bases numbered 4, after V lost 0 bases and J lost 3 bases. Germline V gene sequence: CDR1 MGHRA, CDR2 YSYEKL. The CDR3 is made up of 15 amino acids. The DNA of the CDR3 is TGCGCCAGCAGCCAAGAGAGGGGACAGTACTATGGCTACACCTTC. Translated, it gives CASSQERGQYYGYTF.

This clonotype was counted a few times. DNA for the CDR3: TGTGCCAGCAGTCGCCGGCAGGGGCCTCAGCCCCAGCATTTT. Translating gives CASSRRQGPQPQHF. The chain carries TRBV5-8 and TRBJ1-5, with TRBD1 as a possible D gene (6 bases). The V end was cut by 5 bases, the J end by 6 bases, with 15 bases between. This CDR3 comprises 14 residues. Germline CDR1 SGHTS, CDR2 YDEGEE.

This clonotype has a count of ten or more. The chain couples TRBV9 to TRBJ2-1, with 10 bases aligning to TRBD2. The CDR3 length is 15 residues. CDR1 and CDR2 from the germline V gene are SGDLS and YYNGEE. Trimming at V came to 3 bases and at J to 6 bases, leaving 6 bases not matched to a gene. CDR3 loop: CASSAGGLASNEQFF. CDR3 nucleotides: TGTGCCAGCAGCGCAGGGGGACTAGCGAGCAATGAGCAGTTCTTC.

The CDR3 nucleotides read TGCAGTGCTAGAGATACCGGGACATCGCTTGAAGCTTTCTTT. This gives the protein CSARDTGTSLEAFF. This chain links TRBV20-1 with TRBJ1-1; a possible D gene is TRBD1 (6 bases). The germline V gene encodes CDR1 DFQATT and CDR2 SNEGSKA (reference sequence). This CDR3 spans 14 amino acids. The V gene lost 0 bases and the J gene lost 7 bases, with 15 bases spanning the gap.

This clonotype was detected ten times or more. The chain carries TRBV12-3 or TRBV12-4 and TRBJ2-1; 7 bases align to TRBD2. The CDR3 totals 14 residues. Unmatched junction bases numbered 10, after V lost 6 bases and J lost 8 bases. The CDR3 region has the DNA TGTGCCAGCAGGGGCGGGAGCTGGGTGGATGAGCAGTTCTTC. This encodes CASRGGSWVDEQFF.

This sequence joins TRBV28 and TRBJ2-1, with D hard to call. The CDR3 sequence is 15 residues long. With 3 bases removed from V and 1 base from J, the gap between germline ends came to 10 bases. CDR1 is MDHEN, CDR2 SYDVKM, per germline. The CDR3 region is CASSFWEESYNEQFF. CDR3 nucleotide sequence: TGTGCCAGCAGTTTTTGGGAAGAGTCCTACAATGAGCAGTTCTTC. The variable domain in full, completed from reference TRBV28 and TRBJ2-1, reads DVKVTQSSRYLVKRTGEKVFLECVQDMDHENMFWYRQDPGLGLRLIYFSYDVKMKEKGDIPEGYSVSREKKERFSLILESASTNQTSMYLCASSFWEESYNEQFFGPGTRLTVL.

This clonotype occurred a few times. V is TRBV6-1 and J is TRBJ2-2; no firm D call. Germline CDR1 reads MNHNS; CDR2 reads SASEGT. V lost 7 bases to trimming and J lost 0 bases, with 3 bases between them. The CDR3 contains 12 residues. The CDR3 sequence is CASTSNTGELFF. The CDR3 nucleotides are TGTGCCAGCACCTCGAACACCGGGGAGCTGTTTTTT.

The chain is built from TRBV5-1 and TRBJ2-6; D unclear. CDR1 is SGHRS and CDR2 is YFSETQ in the germline V gene. The CDR3 has 15 amino acids. V shed 0 bases and J shed 0 bases, with 4 bases lying between them. The CDR3 DNA is TGCGCCAGCAGCTTGGTGAGCTCTGGGGCCAACGTCCTGACTTTC. This encodes CASSLVSSGANVLTF.

A few counts support this clonotype. V usage is TRBV24-1 and J usage is TRBJ2-2; D possibly corresponds to TRBD2 (6 bases). Germline-derived CDR1 and CDR2 are KGHDR and SFDVKD. V was shortened by 5 bases and J by 3 bases, with 15 bases between the two germline ends. The CDR3 loop spans 16 amino acids. The CDR3 region is CATSGGAGTDTGELFF. The CDR3 coding sequence is TGTGCCACCAGTGGAGGGGCGGGAACAGACACCGGGGAGCTGTTTTTT.

This clonotype was recorded at least ten times. The J gene is TRBJ2-1, the V gene TRBV15; 10 nucleotides match TRBD2. There are 15 residues in the CDR3. Trimming took 5 bases from V and 6 from J; bases not matched to a gene: 7. CDR1 and CDR2 from the germline V gene are LNHNV and YYDKDF (reference sequence). CDR3 region: CATSPSGSLRNEQFF. The CDR3 coding sequence is TGTGCCACCAGCCCTAGCGGGAGCCTCCGCAATGAGCAGTTCTTC.

On this clonotype itself: A clone one base away is much larger, so this may be a read error. The CDR3 loop reads CASRDAGSRNTEAFF. In DNA form, the CDR3 reads TGTGCCAGCAGGGACGCAGGATCCAGGAACACTGAAGCTTTCTTT. The V and J genes are TRBV12-3 or TRBV12-4 and TRBJ1-1; D call uncertain. Trimming cost V 6 bases and J 1 base, with 15 bases left between them. There are 15 residues in the CDR3.

The chain couples TRBV18 to TRBJ2-4; TRBD2 might be the D (6 bases). The germline gives CDR1 KGHSH, CDR2 LQKENI. The length of the CDR3 is 16 residues. V lost 1 base and J lost 1, with 11 bases in between. CDR3 sequence (DNA): TGTGCCAGCTCACCACGGACGGGGGTTGCCAAAAACATTCAGTACTTC. Its translation is CASSPRTGVAKNIQYF.

V is TRBV10-3 and J is TRBJ2-1, with 9 bases aligning to TRBD2. CDR3 length equals 15 residues. Germline lookup yields CDR1 ENHRY and CDR2 SYGVKD. The junction had 14 bases not matched to a gene; V was cut back by 5 bases and J by 12 bases. In nucleotides, the CDR3 is TGTGCCATCAGTCCCGGGGGTAGCGGGAGAGGCGGGCAGTTCTTC. Translated, it gives CAISPGGSGRGGQFF.

A word on this clonotype: A much larger clone lies a single base off, so this may be a read error. This chain uses TRBV11-1 with TRBJ2-3, with D possibly TRBD2 on 6 matching bases. CDR3 length: 15 residues. Trimming removed 5 bases at V and 2 bases at J, with 14 bases between. Germline CDR1 reads SGHAT; CDR2 reads FQDESV (reference sequence). CDR3 loop: CASSLSPGDTDTQYF. The CDR3 nucleotides are TGTGCCAGCAGCCTCAGTCCGGGGGACACAGATACGCAGTATTTT.

This clonotype was seen more than once but under ten times. The chain links TRBV11-1 to TRBJ2-1; 7 nucleotides line up with TRBD2. Germline loops: CDR1 SGHAT, CDR2 FQDESV (reference sequence). V trimming: 6 bases; J trimming: 4 bases; junction bases outside the gene matches: 6. The CDR3 spans 14 residues. Written as DNA, the CDR3 is TGTGCCAGCAGTCCCGGGACTACATACAATGAGCAGTTCTTC. It codes for CASSPGTTYNEQFF.

Comment on this clonotype: Germline and junction disagree at one end, which may indicate a read error. In DNA form, the CDR3 reads TGTGCCAGTAGTATCGTAGGGTCCTCCAATGAGCAGTTCTTC. The encoded protein is CASSIVGSSNEQFF. This chain uses TRBV19 with TRBJ2-1; D is undetermined. Germline CDR1 reads LNHDA; CDR2 reads SQIVND (reference sequence). This CDR3 contains 14 residues.

This clonotype was observed many times. The V and J genes are TRBV28 and TRBJ1-5; TRBD1 matches at 7 bases. From germline, CDR1 is MDHEN and CDR2 SYDVKM. The CDR3 is made up of 17 amino acids. V shed 5 bases and J 3 bases; nucleotides not matched to a gene: 13. The CDR3 DNA reads as TGTGCCAGCAGTCCCCGACAGGGAGGGAGGATCAATCAGCCCCAGCATTTT. This encodes CASSPRQGGRINQPQHF. The entire variable domain, with the rest obtained from reference TRBV28 and TRBJ1-5, is as follows: DVKVTQSSRYLVKRTGEKVFLECVQDMDHENMFWYRQDPGLGLRLIYFSYDVKMKEKGDIPEGYSVSREKKERFSLILESASTNQTSMYLCASSPRQGGRINQPQHFGDGTRLSIL.

Worth noting for this clonotype: A single base separates this from a much larger clone, so it may be a read error. This chain's CDR3 is CASNLLWWGTSGQETQYF. The CDR3 DNA reads TGTGCCAGCAACTTATTGTGGTGGGGGACTAGCGGTCAAGAGACCCAGTACTTC. V and J are TRBV7-2 and TRBJ2-5; the match to TRBD2 covers 11 bases. Germline CDR1 and CDR2: SGHTA and FQGNSA. The CDR3 has 18 amino acids.

In this sample, this clonotype turned up a few times. The J gene is TRBJ2-7, the V gene TRBV19, with 7 bases that match TRBD2. The CDR3 extends over 15 amino acids. V shed 2 bases, J shed 2 bases, and the junction held 6 bases outside the gene matches. The germline V gene encodes CDR1 LNHDA and CDR2 SQIVND (reference sequence). This CDR3 reads CASSIRTSVPYEQYF. CDR3 bases: TGTGCCAGTAGTATAAGAACTAGCGTACCCTACGAGCAGTACTTC.

There are many counts of this clonotype. This chain connects TRBV11-2 to TRBJ2-1; 7 nucleotides agree with TRBD2. The ends lost 0 bases at V and 9 bases at J; junction bases unmatched: 5. CDR1 is SGHAT and CDR2 is FQNNGV in the germline V gene. The CDR3 covers 14 residues. CDR3 bases: TGTGCCAGCAGCTTAGATCGGGGGGTTACTGAGCAGTTCTTC. It codes for CASSLDRGVTEQFF.

J is TRBJ2-1 and V is TRBV3-1, with TRBD2 identical over 8 bases. The CDR3 consists of 18 residues. Germline V gene lookup returns CDR1 LGHDT and CDR2 YNNKEL (reference sequence). V was clipped by 1 base and J by 0 bases; unmatched bases: 8. CDR3 in DNA: TGTGCCAGCAGCCAAGGGGGACTAGGGGAGATCTCCTACAATGAGCAGTTCTTC. It translates to CASSQGGLGEISYNEQFF.

This clonotype was recorded a few times. A read error may account for a junction end that differs from germline. The genes are TRBV28 and TRBJ2-5; a possible D gene is TRBD2 (8 bases). The CDR3 covers 15 residues. Germline V gene data show CDR1 as MDHEN and CDR2 as SYDVKM. The CDR3 sequence is CASSLTGGGQEIQYF. CDR3 nucleotide sequence: TGTGCCAGCAGTTTAACGGGAGGGGGCCAAGAGATCCAGTACTTC.

Comment on this clonotype: Being one base from a much bigger clone, this may be a read error. The rearrangement links TRBV5-1 to TRBJ1-1; D perhaps matches TRBD1 (6 bases). The length of the CDR3 is 14 residues. Germline V lookup: CDR1 SGHRS, CDR2 YFSETQ. The CDR3 bases are TGCACCAGCAGCTTGCGGGGGACAAACACTGAAGCTTTCTTT. The encoded protein is CTSSLRGTNTEAFF.

This clonotype was recorded many times. The CDR3 bases are TGTGCCTGGACCGGGACAGTAAATTCACCCCTCCACTTT. It specifies CAWTGTVNSPLHF. The rearrangement links TRBV30 to TRBJ1-6, with 7 nucleotides matching TRBD1. Germline V CDR1 and CDR2: GTSNPN, SVGIG (reference sequence). There are 13 residues in the CDR3. V lost 4 bases and J lost 7; bases outside the gene matches: 4.